The 14 T cell receptor beta chains listed next were all sequenced from one sample in a study of CD8+ T cells in alopecia areata. cDNA reverse transcribed from extracted RNA served as the sequencing template. This table comes from immunoSEQ multiplex PCR, and its TCRdb copy is limited to in-frame clones, with some not included. The sample shows some 130,000 clones, 58% of them seen only once. The source was CD4+ T cells sorted from blood, collected at week 0. These receptor sequences come from a human donor with alopecia areata.

The chain couples TRBV6-5 to TRBJ2-5; 11 bases fit TRBD2. The V segment lost 4 bases and the J segment 4 bases; nucleotides outside the gene matches: 5. This CDR3 comprises 15 residues. Per the germline V gene, CDR1 is MNHEY and CDR2 is SVGAGI. Here the CDR3 reads CASSFSGRGRETQYF. In nucleotides, the CDR3 is TGTGCCAGCAGTTTTAGCGGGAGGGGAAGAGAGACCCAGTACTTC.

The chain joins TRBV29-1 to TRBJ2-5; D gene ambiguous. Germline CDR1 reads SQVTM; CDR2 reads ANQGSEA. The CDR3 covers 11 residues. V dropped 3 bases and J dropped 0 bases, with 2 bases sitting between them. CDR3 in DNA: TGCAGCGTTGAGGACCAAGAGACCCAGTACTTC. Residues: CSVEDQETQYF.

The rearrangement links TRBV2 to TRBJ2-5; the D gene is possibly TRBD2 (6 bases). V lost 2 bases, J lost 4 bases, and 11 bases lay in between. This CDR3 has 14 residues. CDR1 is SNHLY and CDR2 is FYNNEI in the germline V gene. CDR3 loop: CASSELLAGETQYF. Written as DNA, the CDR3 is TGTGCCAGCAGTGAACTACTAGCCGGAGAGACCCAGTACTTC. The variable domain in full, with the rest retrieved from reference TRBV2 and TRBJ2-5, is EPEVTQTPSHQVTQMGQEVILRCVPISNHLYFYWYRQILGQKVEFLVSFYNNEISEKSEIFDDQFSVERPDGSNFTLKIRSTKLEDSAMYFCASSELLAGETQYFGPGTRLLVL.

The V call is TRBV15, the J call TRBJ1-5; D unclear. The CDR3 runs 12 residues. V was clipped by 3 bases and J by 7 bases, with 7 bases between them. Germline loops: CDR1 LNHNV, CDR2 YYDKDF (reference sequence). Here the CDR3 DNA reads TGTGCCACCAGCAGGGATAGACAGCCCCAGCATTTT. Its protein product is CATSRDRQPQHF.

The chain couples TRBV7-2 to TRBJ2-3, with TRBD2 as a possible D gene (5 bases). The germline V gene has CDR1 SGHTA and CDR2 FQGNSA. Between the trimmed V and J ends, which lost 1 base and 2 bases, there was a span of 13 bases. The length of the CDR3 is 16 residues. In DNA, the CDR3 is TGTGCCAGCAGCTTAGGAGTTAGCGCGAACACAGATACGCAGTATTTT. This sequence encodes CASSLGVSANTDTQYF.

The chain carries TRBV5-4 and TRBJ2-1, with 7 bases identical to TRBD2. The length of the CDR3 is 16 residues. The germline gives CDR1 SGHNT, CDR2 YYREEE (reference sequence). V lost 1 base, J lost 7 bases, and 11 bases stayed unmatched. CDR3 coding DNA: TGTGCCAGCAGCTTGATTCGTGGCTGGGGGGGGAATGAGCAGTTCTTC. As protein: CASSLIRGWGGNEQFF.

The chain is built from TRBV25-1 and TRBJ1-5, with D perhaps matching TRBD1 (5 bases). With 1 base removed from V and 7 bases from J, the gap between germline ends came to 11 bases. Germline CDR1 and CDR2: MGHDK and SYGVNS. The CDR3 has 14 residues. The CDR3 DNA reads as TGTGCCAGCAGTGAATCAGGGTATGAACAGCCCCAGCATTTT. Protein: CASSESGYEQPQHF.

This sequence joins TRBV6-1 and TRBJ1-6; D is unclear. Germline CDR1 MNHNS, CDR2 SASEGT. This CDR3 is 14 amino acids long. V lost 6 bases to trimming and J lost 3 bases, with 9 bases between them. The CDR3 bases are TGTGCCAGCAGCCTCAGAGACTATAATTCACCCCTCCACTTT. This translates into CASSLRDYNSPLHF.

This chain links TRBV6-1 with TRBJ1-2, with TRBD1 identical over 8 bases. Germline CDR1 MNHNS, CDR2 SASEGT. Trimming took 6 bases from V and 2 from J; bases not matched to a gene: 5. This CDR3 region has 14 residues. The CDR3 nucleotides read TGTGCCAGCAGAGGACAGGGAACCAACTATGGCTACACCTTC. Protein sequence: CASRGQGTNYGYTF.

This clone occurred once. The chain uses TRBV5-1 and TRBJ1-2, with D perhaps TRBD1 (6 bases). The CDR3 length is 16 residues. Looked up from germline, CDR1 is SGHRS and CDR2 is YFSETQ. Trimming shortened V by 0 bases and J by 7 bases, and 19 bases separated the two germline ends. Here the CDR3 reads CASSLGSGAAGGGYTF. The CDR3 nucleotides read TGCGCCAGCAGCTTGGGATCGGGGGCCGCGGGAGGTGGCTACACCTTC.

The chain combines TRBV6-5 with TRBJ1-4; possibly TRBD1 for D (5 bases). The germline gives CDR1 MNHEY, CDR2 SVGAGI. With 4 bases removed from V and 6 bases from J, the gap between germline ends came to 12 bases. CDR3 length equals 14 residues. The CDR3: CASSSSQVDEKLFF. The CDR3 DNA sequence: TGTGCCAGCAGTTCGTCACAGGTGGATGAAAAACTGTTTTTT.

The chain uses TRBV2 and TRBJ1-6, with a weak D call TRBD1 (5 bases). The V end lost 5 bases, the J end lost 8 bases, and 13 bases lay between the germline ends. CDR1 SNHLY and CDR2 FYNNEI come from the germline V gene. The CDR3 spans 14 residues. The CDR3 DNA reads TGTGCCAGCAGTCCATCGGGGCAGGATTCACCCCTCCACTTT. Translated, it gives CASSPSGQDSPLHF.

The sample holds a few counts of this clone. This chain joins TRBV4-1 and TRBJ2-1; D ambiguous. The ends were cut back, 1 base at V and 6 bases at J, with 7 bases in the middle. There are 13 residues in the CDR3. Germline V gives CDR1 MGHRA, CDR2 YSYEKL. CDR3 residues: CASSQVTGNEQFF. The CDR3 coding sequence is TGCGCCAGCAGCCAAGTAACTGGCAATGAGCAGTTCTTC.

This chain uses TRBV2 with TRBJ2-1, with unresolved D. V was trimmed by 6 bases and J by 4 bases, leaving 13 bases between them. CDR3 length equals 14 residues. Per germline, CDR1 SNHLY and CDR2 FYNNEI. CDR3 coding DNA: TGTGCCAGCAGGCGGACCTTGGGGTACAATGAGCAGTTCTTC. Translation: CASRRTLGYNEQFF.